This T cell receptor beta chain was profiled in a study of shared clonotypes between healthy human individuals. Study findings and constraints: On the whole, naive subsets had larger estimated richness than memory subsets had. Non-shared clonotypes displayed generation probabilities falling below those of clonotypes present in all four donors.

This clone was observed a handful of times. Its antigen is unknown. Libraries were prepared by immunoSEQ multiplex PCR; TCRdb keeps only in-frame clonotypes and omits some of them. The data show some 1,100,000 clones, with 70% to 80% seen just once and about 0.52% held by the top ten. V lost 5 bases and J lost 3, with 14 bases in between. The CDR3 totals 15 residues. Germline V gene lookup returns CDR1 SGHTA and CDR2 FQGNSA. The donors were adults (healthy and HIV-negative) with no recent acute infections or vaccinations. CD4+ cells yielded CD45RA+ naive and CD45RA-negative memory subsets. Sequenced sample: memory CD4+ T cells from PBMCs. Subset: CD45RA-negative fraction. This sequence was found in a man aged 18 to 29 in good health. Some clones in this sample may be carry-over from other donors' samples. The chain recombines TRBV7-2 with TRBJ1-5; no reliable D call. The DNA of the CDR3 is TGTGCCAGCAGCCCAAGGCGGCTACCCAATCAGCCCCAGCATTTT. As protein: CASSPRRLPNQPQHF.